This entry lists 22 T cell receptor beta chains sequenced from one sample in a study of brain T cells in children with intractable seizures. Repertoires were generated with immunoSEQ multiplex PCR, while TCRdb's copy carries only in-frame clones and drops some. The repertoire holds about 340,000 clones, with over 90% as singletons. Regarding time point: blood from clinic visit 5 months post-surgery; TSC patient then seizure free. The sample was peripheral blood, taken more than 4 months after surgery. These TCRs come from a boy in the first two years of life with tuberous sclerosis and intractable seizures.

This rearrangement joins TRBV7-8 to TRBJ2-2; D call uncertain. Germline V gene data show CDR1 as SGHVS and CDR2 as FQNEAQ. V shed 1 base and J shed 1 base, with 4 bases lying between them. CDR3 length: 14 amino acids. The CDR3, as DNA: TGTGCCAGCAGCTTAGTAGGGAACACCGGGGAGCTGTTTTTT. Protein product: CASSLVGNTGELFF.

The genes are TRBV27 and TRBJ1-1; D might be TRBD1 (6 bases). Germline assignment: CDR1 MNHEY and CDR2 SMNVEV (reference sequence). The CDR3 runs 14 residues. Trimming pared 5 bases from V and 6 bases from J, leaving 16 bases between. CDR3 sequence (DNA): TGTGCCAGCAGTCCCCGGACAGAAACCCCTGAAGCTTTCTTT. Translating gives CASSPRTETPEAFF.

The rearrangement joins TRBV6-4 to TRBJ1-6; 8 bases are a match to TRBD1. Germline loops: CDR1 MRHNA, CDR2 SNTAGT. CDR3 length: 15 residues. V was pared by 6 bases and J by 10 bases, with 11 bases of the junction left unmatched. The CDR3 DNA sequence: TGTGCCAGCAGCTCGGGACAGGTCGGAAGATCACCCCTCCACTTT. Its protein is CASSSGQVGRSPLHF.

The chain combines TRBV12-2 with TRBJ2-1. TRBV12-2 is marked as a pseudogene. The CDR3 runs 11 residues. Here the CDR3 reads CASRFRNEQFF. DNA of the CDR3: TGTGCAAGTCGCTTTAGGAATGAGCAGTTCTTC.

The chain combines TRBV11-3 with TRBJ1-1; 9 bases agree with TRBD1. Germline V gene data show CDR1 as SGHNT and CDR2 as YENEEA. This CDR3 spans 15 amino acids. V gave up 4 bases and J gave up 4 bases; unmatched junction bases: 7. This CDR3 is CASSSLTGGVTEAFF. CDR3 bases: TGTGCCAGCAGCTCACTGACAGGGGGTGTCACTGAAGCTTTCTTT.

This clone is a singleton in its sample. The CDR3: CASSLRRVYEQYF. The CDR3, as DNA: TGTGCCAGCAGCTTGAGGAGGGTCTACGAGCAGTACTTC. The chain uses TRBV5-5 and TRBJ2-7; D possibly corresponds to TRBD2 (6 bases). CDR1 is SGHKS, CDR2 YYEKEE, per germline (reference sequence). The CDR3 totals 13 residues. V gave up 1 base and J gave up 3 bases, with 8 bases separating them.

The genes are TRBV7-3 and TRBJ2-1, with 11 positions matching TRBD2. CDR3 size: 16 residues. Trimming removed 5 bases from V and 5 bases from J; junction bases left unmatched: 8. In germline, CDR1 is SGHTA, CDR2 FQGTGA. CDR3 in amino acids: CASSVGTSGKNNEQFF. The CDR3 region has the DNA TGTGCCAGCAGCGTCGGGACTAGCGGAAAAAACAATGAGCAGTTCTTC.

The J gene is TRBJ2-3, the V gene TRBV13; a weak D match, TRBD2 (6 bases). Trimming shortened V by 4 bases and J by 0 bases, and 11 bases separated the two germline ends. In germline, CDR1 is PRHDT, CDR2 FYEKMQ (reference sequence). The CDR3 extends over 15 amino acids. CDR3 sequence reads: CASSYSGVSTDTQYF. CDR3 coding DNA: TGTGCCAGCAGCTATAGCGGAGTTAGCACAGATACGCAGTATTTT.

V usage is TRBV7-9 and J usage is TRBJ1-2; 7 nucleotides align to TRBD1. Per the germline V gene, CDR1 is SEHNR and CDR2 is FQNEAQ (reference sequence). V gave up 4 bases and J gave up 8 bases; unmatched junction bases: 13. CDR3 size: 15 residues. The CDR3 loop reads CASSSSTGRTEGYTF. In DNA form, the CDR3 reads TGTGCCAGCAGCTCCTCGACAGGGCGTACGGAGGGCTACACCTTC.

The chain uses TRBV5-1 and TRBJ2-7; 7 bases are a match to TRBD2. The CDR3 contains 15 residues. CDR1 is SGHRS and CDR2 is YFSETQ in the germline V gene. V trimming: 1 base; J trimming: 4 bases; junction bases outside the gene matches: 8. CDR3 in amino acids: CASSLRRELGYEQYF. The CDR3 DNA reads as TGCGCCAGCAGCTTGAGGCGGGAGCTGGGGTACGAGCAGTACTTC.

The rearrangement joins TRBV27 to TRBJ2-7; D perhaps matches TRBD1 (6 bases). The V gene lost 5 bases and the J gene lost 2 bases, with 16 bases spanning the gap. The CDR3 has 15 amino acids. Germline V CDR1 and CDR2: MNHEY, SMNVEV (reference sequence). CDR3 DNA: TGTGCCAGCAGTGACAGCTGGACAGCTGCCTACGAGCAGTACTTC. Protein product: CASSDSWTAAYEQYF.

V is TRBV6-5 and J is TRBJ1-5; 7 nucleotides match TRBD1. The CDR3 runs 13 residues. The V gene end was trimmed by 6 bases and the J gene end by 5 bases; junction bases not matched to a gene: 4. Germline lookup yields CDR1 MNHEY and CDR2 SVGAGI. In DNA, the CDR3 is TGTGCCAGCAGAGGACAGGACTATCAGCCCCAGCATTTT. Amino acid sequence: CASRGQDYQPQHF.

In its sample, this clone was seen once. The chain joins TRBV7-3 to TRBJ2-6; D is unclear. Germline assignment: CDR1 SGHTA and CDR2 FQGTGA. The V end lost 6 bases, the J end lost 0 bases, and 6 bases lay between the germline ends. CDR3 size: 14 residues. This chain's CDR3 is CASSRDSGANVLTF. The CDR3 coding sequence is TGTGCCAGCAGTAGGGACTCTGGGGCCAACGTCCTGACTTTC.

This sequence joins TRBV19 and TRBJ2-3, with 8 positions matching TRBD2. The CDR3 covers 15 residues. Germline CDR1 reads LNHDA; CDR2 reads SQIVND (reference sequence). The trim removed 6 bases at V and 4 bases at J, leaving 9 bases unmatched. The CDR3: CASRSRREAADTQYF. The CDR3 region has the DNA TGTGCCAGTAGGAGTAGGCGGGAGGCGGCAGATACGCAGTATTTT.

The chain's CDR3 is CASSRLAGEDEQYF. The DNA for the CDR3 is TGTGCCAGCAGCCGCTTAGCGGGAGAGGACGAGCAGTACTTC. The gene calls are TRBV3-1 (or the pseudogene TRBV3-2) and TRBJ2-7; 9 positions match TRBD2. Trimming cost V 4 bases and J 5 bases; bases outside gene matches: 6. Per germline, CDR1 LGHDT and CDR2 YNNKEL (reference sequence). There are 14 residues in the CDR3.

The V call is TRBV6-5, the J call TRBJ1-5; no firm D call. Germline loops: CDR1 MNHEY, CDR2 SVGAGI. Trimming took off 4 bases at V and 1 base at J, with 8 bases between the two ends. The CDR3 covers 14 residues. CDR3 loop: CASSWAKSNQPQHF. The CDR3 nucleotides read TGTGCCAGCAGTTGGGCTAAGAGCAATCAGCCCCAGCATTTT.

CDR3 sequence: CASSQWNEQYF. The DNA for the CDR3 is TGTGCCAGCAGCCAATGGAACGAGCAGTACTTC. The chain has TRBV3-1 (or the pseudogene TRBV3-2) and TRBJ2-7; D is ambiguous. Trimming removed 2 bases from V and 5 bases from J, with 4 bases in between. This CDR3 region has 11 residues. Germline V gives CDR1 LGHDT, CDR2 YNNKEL (reference sequence).

J is TRBJ2-1 and V is TRBV27, with 7 bases identical to TRBD2. CDR1 and CDR2 from the germline V gene are MNHEY and SMNVEV (reference sequence). This CDR3 region has 13 residues. Trimming took 6 bases from V and 9 from J; bases not matched to a gene: 8. The CDR3 nucleotides read TGTGCCAGCAGCTCATCCCTAGCGGCTGAGCAGTTCTTC. It translates to CASSSSLAAEQFF.

The V and J genes are TRBV9 and TRBJ1-5; weak D call: TRBD1 (5 bases). The CDR3 contains 15 residues. CDR1 is SGDLS and CDR2 is YYNGEE in the germline V gene. V lost 0 bases and J 0 bases, leaving 7 bases between the germline ends. In DNA form, the CDR3 reads TGTGCCAGCAGCGTAGGGGACGGTAGCAATCAGCCCCAGCATTTT. Amino acid sequence: CASSVGDGSNQPQHF.

This chain links TRBV3-1 (or the pseudogene TRBV3-2) with TRBJ2-7; D possibly corresponds to TRBD2 (6 bases). Trimming left V 4 bases short and J 4 bases short, with 20 bases between. The length of the CDR3 is 16 residues. The germline gives CDR1 LGHDT, CDR2 YNNKEL (reference sequence). The CDR3 DNA reads as TGTGCCAGCAGCCTCGCCCGGGAGACGCGTCGGTACGAGCAGTACTTC. Translated, it gives CASSLARETRRYEQYF.

This chain connects TRBV29-1 to TRBJ1-2; D is possibly TRBD1 (5 bases). V shed 2 bases and J shed 0 bases, with 10 bases lying between them. Germline V gives CDR1 SQVTM, CDR2 ANQGSEA. The CDR3 is 14 amino acids. This CDR3 reads CSVESRAANYGYTF. In DNA form, the CDR3 reads TGCAGCGTTGAATCCAGGGCGGCTAACTATGGCTACACCTTC.

J is TRBJ2-2 and V is TRBV24-1, with TRBD1 identical over 7 bases. V lost 5 bases to trimming and J lost 6 bases; unmatched junction nucleotides: 5. Germline CDR1 and CDR2: KGHDR and SFDVKD. CDR3 length: 14 residues. The CDR3 reads CATSVRQGAGELFF. CDR3 DNA sequence: TGTGCCACCAGTGTAAGACAGGGCGCCGGGGAGCTGTTTTTT.